This passage covers 15 T cell receptor beta chains from one sample sequenced in a study of OX40 agonist ivuxolimab in advanced cancers. Library construction relied on the immunoSEQ multiplex PCR assay. This is the immuneACCESS table as TCRdb keeps it, with only in-frame sequences that have V and J called. A part of the clones is gone; compared with another copy, unresolved V genes explain less than half, and the rest is unexplained. The sample has approximately 26,000 clones on record, about 90% of them singletons. The top ten constitute over 12% of the sample. This specimen was CD4+ or CD8+ T cells sorted from blood, taken in a trial of the OX40 agonist ivuxolimab. These TCRs come from an adult with an advanced solid tumor such as melanoma, head and neck, liver or kidney cancer.

The chain combines TRBV9 with TRBJ2-1, with TRBD1 matching over 8 bases. The trim removed 0 bases at V and 5 bases at J, leaving 4 bases unmatched. Germline lookup yields CDR1 SGDLS and CDR2 YYNGEE. The CDR3 is 15 amino acids. CDR3 DNA sequence: TGTGCCAGCAGCGTAGTGGGACAGGTGAACAATGAGCAGTTCTTC. It yields the protein CASSVVGQVNNEQFF.

The chain joins TRBV9 to TRBJ1-2; no definite D call. The CDR3 totals 15 residues. Germline-derived CDR1 and CDR2 are SGDLS and YYNGEE. Trimming removed 1 base at V and 4 bases at J, with 14 bases between. As DNA, the CDR3 is TGTGCCAGCAGCGTAAACAAACGGGGAACCTATGGCTACACCTTC. Translating gives CASSVNKRGTYGYTF.

The rearrangement joins TRBV5-1 to TRBJ2-7; 9 bases line up with TRBD1. V lost 3 bases to trimming and J lost 5 bases; unmatched junction nucleotides: 3. The CDR3 sequence is 13 residues long. Looked up from germline, CDR1 is SGHRS and CDR2 is YFSETQ. CDR3 nucleotides: TGCGCCAGCAGCTCGGGACAGGGTAACGAGCAGTACTTC. Translation: CASSSGQGNEQYF. Complete variable domain (other parts from reference TRBV5-1 and TRBJ2-7): KAGVTQTPRYLIKTRGQQVTLSCSPISGHRSVSWYQQTPGQGLQFLFEYFSETQRNKGNFPGRFSGRQFSNSRSEMNVSTLELGDSALYLCASSSGQGNEQYFGPGTRLTVT.

V and J are TRBV7-9 and TRBJ1-2; 9 bases align to TRBD1. Trimming cost V 5 bases and J 0 bases; bases outside gene matches: 10. This CDR3 has 17 amino acids. Germline CDR1 reads SEHNR; CDR2 reads FQNEAQ (reference sequence). CDR3 in amino acids: CASSPPGQGPANYGYTF. Here the CDR3 DNA reads TGTGCCAGCAGCCCGCCGGGACAGGGACCAGCTAACTATGGCTACACCTTC.

The CDR3 spells CASRPTGTYSYEQYF. The CDR3 region has the DNA TGTGCCAGCAGGCCCACCGGGACGTACTCCTACGAGCAGTACTTC. V is TRBV27 and J is TRBJ2-7; D tentatively fits TRBD1 or TRBD2 (5 bases each). The CDR3 loop spans 15 amino acids. The V end was cut by 6 bases, the J end by 0 bases, with 15 bases between. Germline V lookup: CDR1 MNHEY, CDR2 SMNVEV (reference sequence).

The V and J genes are TRBV21-1 and TRBJ1-5; the tabulated D call, TRBD1, remains unverified against the DNA. TRBV21-1 counts as a pseudogene. This CDR3 comprises 15 residues. The CDR3 DNA sequence: TGTGCCAGCAGCAGACACATAGGTAGCAATCAGCCCCAGCATTTT. As protein: CASSRHIGSNQPQHF.

This rearrangement joins TRBV29-1 to TRBJ2-2; 7 bases match TRBD1. CDR1 and CDR2 (germline): SQVTM, ANQGSEA. J lost 1 base, V lost 5 bases, and 4 bases had no gene match. This CDR3 comprises 14 residues. CDR3 nucleotide sequence: TGCAGCGTTCTATGGACAGGGAACACCGGGGAGCTGTTTTTT. Translated: CSVLWTGNTGELFF.

The rearrangement joins TRBV7-9 to TRBJ2-7; no clear D. The V end was cut by 2 bases, the J end by 5 bases, with 10 bases between. This CDR3 spans 13 amino acids. Germline-derived CDR1 and CDR2 are SEHNR and FQNEAQ (reference sequence). CDR3 loop: CASSLQTFHEQYF. The CDR3 DNA is TGTGCCAGCAGCTTACAGACATTCCACGAGCAGTACTTC.

This chain uses TRBV7-6 with TRBJ2-7; no definite D call. Per germline, CDR1 SGHVS and CDR2 FNYEAQ. Trimming left V 1 base short and J 6 bases short, with 10 bases between. This CDR3 comprises 13 residues. CDR3 protein: CASSLGRALEQYF. The DNA for the CDR3 is TGTGCCAGCAGCTTAGGGAGAGCCCTCGAGCAGTACTTC.

The chain is built from TRBV6-5 and TRBJ2-5; 9 bases map to TRBD1. With V trimmed by 3 bases and J by 5 bases, 7 bases remained unmatched. CDR3 length: 15 residues. Germline values: CDR1 MNHEY, CDR2 SVGAGI. The CDR3 sequence is CASSYRGDRVETQYF. The CDR3 DNA is TGTGCCAGCAGTTATAGGGGGGACAGGGTTGAGACCCAGTACTTC.

The gene calls are TRBV4-1 and TRBJ2-2; no reliable D call. There are 16 residues in the CDR3. The germline V gene encodes CDR1 MGHRA and CDR2 YSYEKL. V lost 0 bases, J lost 1 base, and 9 bases lay in between. The CDR3 loop is CASSQESLENTGELFF. DNA of the CDR3: TGCGCCAGCAGCCAAGAGTCCCTAGAGAACACCGGGGAGCTGTTTTTT.

The chain has TRBV10-3 and TRBJ2-7; either TRBD1 or TRBD2 may fit D (5 bases each). The CDR3 is 12 amino acids. With 4 bases removed from V and 4 bases from J, the gap between germline ends came to 8 bases. Per germline, CDR1 ENHRY and CDR2 SYGVKD. The CDR3 loop is CAISAGPYEQYF. CDR3 sequence (DNA): TGTGCCATCAGTGCGGGACCTTACGAGCAGTACTTC.

The chain combines TRBV6-5 with TRBJ1-2; 9 bases fit TRBD1. CDR1 MNHEY and CDR2 SVGAGI come from the germline V gene. V gave up 6 bases and J gave up 8 bases; unmatched junction bases: 7. The CDR3 has 13 residues. The chain's CDR3 is CASSPTGGSGYTF. Written as DNA, the CDR3 is TGTGCCAGCAGCCCGACAGGGGGATCCGGCTACACCTTC.

This chain joins TRBV6-5 and TRBJ2-2; tentatively, D is TRBD2 (7 bases). The germline gives CDR1 MNHEY, CDR2 SVGAGI. V lost 3 bases and J 3 bases, leaving 14 bases between the germline ends. The CDR3 contains 16 residues. The CDR3 spells CASSYPGGLDTGELFF. The CDR3 nucleotides are TGTGCCAGCAGTTATCCCGGGGGGCTGGACACCGGGGAGCTGTTTTTT.

The chain joins TRBV9 to TRBJ2-5, with 12 bases lining up with TRBD2. Per germline, CDR1 SGDLS and CDR2 YYNGEE. The ends lost 0 bases at V and 4 bases at J; junction bases unmatched: 4. The CDR3 contains 16 residues. The CDR3 nucleotides read TGTGCCAGCAGCGTAGGGGCACTAGCGGGAGGAGAGACCCAGTACTTC. The encoded protein is CASSVGALAGGETQYF.